This paragraph covers one TCR beta chain sequence. V shed 2 bases, J shed 2 bases, and the junction held 4 bases outside the gene matches. Germline V CDR1 and CDR2: SNHLY, FYNNEI. The CDR3 has 15 residues. Enrollees, about 18 to 95 years old, lived in approximately 25 US areas. Assignments of participants to cohorts depended upon their own reported clinical history. This entry is derived from a study of blood T cell repertoires in COVID-19. The wider study: Acute and convalescent COVID-19 samples came from the United States, Italy and Spain. T cells, B-cell-depleted T cells, or PBMCs provided the cDNA or gDNA that served as material.

Produced via immunoSEQ multiplex PCR; TCRdb's table is partial and in-frame only. The sample includes roughly 200,000 clones, roughly 80% of them seen just once. The chain joins TRBV2 to TRBJ2-5, with 8 bases that match TRBD2. Sequencing used PBMCs or T cells enriched from blood (not recorded which). This TCR was recovered from a man between 35 and 55 years old who had recovered from COVID-19. The CDR3 DNA reads TGTGCCAGCAGTGAATCAGCGGGAGAGCAAGAGACCCAGTACTTC. Its protein is CASSESAGEQETQYF. The full variable domain, with the rest looked up from reference TRBV2 and TRBJ2-5, is EPEVTQTPSHQVTQMGQEVILRCVPISNHLYFYWYRQILGQKVEFLVSFYNNEISEKSEIFDDQFSVERPDGSNFTLKIRSTKLEDSAMYFCASSESAGEQETQYFGPGTRLLVL.